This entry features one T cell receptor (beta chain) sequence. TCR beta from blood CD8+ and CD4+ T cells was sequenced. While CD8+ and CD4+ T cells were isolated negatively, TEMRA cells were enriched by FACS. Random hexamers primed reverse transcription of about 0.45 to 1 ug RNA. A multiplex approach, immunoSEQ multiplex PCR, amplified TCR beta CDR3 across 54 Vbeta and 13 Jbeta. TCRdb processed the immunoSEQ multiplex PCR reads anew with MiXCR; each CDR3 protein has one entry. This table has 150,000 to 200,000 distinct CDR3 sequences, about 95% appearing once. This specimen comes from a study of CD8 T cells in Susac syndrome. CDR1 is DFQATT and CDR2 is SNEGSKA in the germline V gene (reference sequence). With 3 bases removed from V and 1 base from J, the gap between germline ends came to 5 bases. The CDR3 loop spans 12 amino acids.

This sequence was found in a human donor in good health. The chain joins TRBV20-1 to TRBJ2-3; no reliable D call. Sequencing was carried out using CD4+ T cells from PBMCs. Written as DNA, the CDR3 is TGCAGTGCTAGCACAGGCACAGATACGCAGTATTTT. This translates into CSASTGTDTQYF.